This TCR beta chain stems from a study of cytomegalovirus exposure and HLA in healthy donors. The CDR3 extends over 14 amino acids. CDR1 SGHRS and CDR2 YFSETQ come from the germline V gene. V lost 4 bases and J lost 3, with 12 bases in between. The primer mix had 60 Vbeta and 13 Jbeta primers. Authors' processing steps: The authors later counted roughly 79 million unique TCR beta chains, about 11 million of them shared. Clones were read by immunoSEQ multiplex PCR, and TCRdb kept only the in-frame ones, dropping some. The V and J calls and clone size were taken over from that table, and D and trimming were inferred from the DNA. The sample lists 150,000 to 200,000 clones, roughly 79% occurring once.

The sample was PBMCs. This clonotype originated in a woman aged 35 to 49 in good health and CMV-seropositive. The chain combines TRBV5-1 with TRBJ2-3; possibly TRBD1 for D (5 bases). The CDR3 DNA is TGCGCCAGCAGCCCTGGACACCCGACAGATACGCAGTATTTT. Translated, it gives CASSPGHPTDTQYF.